These T cell receptor beta chains were read from a single sample in a study of T cell responses to AZD1222 COVID-19 vaccine. The protocol was immunoSEQ multiplex PCR, while the TCRdb copy is restricted to in-frame clones and leaves out a portion. Among 200,000 to 300,000 clones, 85% to 95% were seen once, and the ten largest hold 0.55%. The starting material was peripheral blood, obtained on day 0 of AZD1222 vaccination. These receptors all stem from an adult in good health. Both conserved end residues are part of each CDR3. Fields, in order: V gene, J gene, clone size, D gene, CDR3 protein, CDR3 DNA. A D gene is named only where the DNA matches it firmly. Rows give clone size only sometimes, using once, few, many, or a class for an expanded clone.

>TRBV5-1|TRBJ1-1|-|-
CASRTAGWGVFTEAFF
TGCGCCAGCAGAACAGCAGGGTGGGGAGTATTCACTGAAGCTTTCTTT
>TRBV12-3/TRBV12-4|TRBJ2-7|-|-
CASSRTYEQYF
TGTGCCAGCAGTCGTACCTACGAGCAGTACTTC
>TRBV10-3|TRBJ1-4|-|-
CAISELSGRGEKLFF
TGTGCCATCAGTGAGCTCAGCGGGCGAGGTGAAAAACTGTTTTTT
>TRBV2|TRBJ1-2|-|-
CASSEGGSFYGYTF
TGTGCCAGCAGTGAAGGGGGATCCTTCTATGGCTACACCTTC
>TRBV14|TRBJ2-2|-|-
CASSQDLHTGELFF
TGTGCCAGCAGCCAAGATCTCCACACCGGGGAGCTGTTTTTT
>TRBV10-3|TRBJ2-2|-|-
CAISSSRESGELFF
TGTGCCATCAGCAGTAGTCGAGAGTCCGGGGAGCTGTTTTTT
>TRBV5-1|TRBJ2-2|-|-
CASSLVKDSPIGELFF
TGCGCCAGCAGCTTGGTGAAGGACAGCCCAATCGGGGAGCTGTTTTTT
>TRBV5-1|TRBJ2-1|-|TRBD2
CASSLAGAGEQFF
TGCGCCAGTTCCCTAGCGGGAGCGGGTGAGCAGTTCTTC
>TRBV27|TRBJ2-1|-|-
CASSFTWGGGNEQFF
TGTGCCAGCAGTTTTACGTGGGGGGGCGGCAATGAGCAGTTCTTC
>TRBV2|TRBJ1-2|-|TRBD1
CASSAGQVYGYTF
TGTGCCAGCAGTGCAGGACAGGTCTATGGCTACACCTTC
>TRBV6-5|TRBJ2-1|-|TRBD1
CASSLERGRAEQFF
TGTGCCAGCAGTCTAGAAAGGGGGCGGGCCGAGCAGTTCTTC
>TRBV3-1/TRBV3-2|TRBJ2-3|-|TRBD2
CASSQVPDSGGAQYF
TGTGCCAGCAGCCAAGTTCCGGATAGCGGGGGAGCGCAGTATTTT
>TRBV28|TRBJ1-5|-|TRBD1
CASSPTPRQGGSRPQHF
TGTGCCAGCAGTCCCACTCCCCGACAGGGGGGTAGTAGGCCCCAGCATTTT
>TRBV4-2|TRBJ1-3|few|-
CASSQEGWGSGNTIYF
TGTGCCAGCAGCCAAGAGGGGTGGGGCTCTGGAAACACCATATATTTT
>TRBV25-1|TRBJ1-3|few|TRBD1
CASSRGYSGNTIYF
TGTGCCAGCAGCAGGGGGTACTCCGGAAACACCATATATTTT
>TRBV5-6|TRBJ2-7|-|-
CASSHSSPYEQYF
TGTGCCAGCAGCCACTCCAGCCCCTACGAGCAGTACTTC
>TRBV2|TRBJ2-5|-|TRBD1
CASGFYDRGGNQETQYF
TGTGCCAGCGGTTTTTATGACAGGGGGGGAAATCAAGAGACCCAGTACTTC
>TRBV24-1|TRBJ1-1|-|-
CATSDFVGEAFF
TGTGCCACCAGTGATTTTGTAGGGGAAGCTTTCTTT
>TRBV7-3|TRBJ2-1|-|TRBD2
CASSPGAGVPNEQFF
TGTGCCAGCAGCCCTGGGGCGGGAGTCCCCAATGAGCAGTTCTTC
>TRBV19|TRBJ1-1|-|-
CASRLTGLRGMNTEAFF
TGTGCCAGTAGGTTGACAGGTCTTCGGGGGATGAACACTGAAGCTTTCTTT
>TRBV7-9|TRBJ1-2|-|TRBD1
CASSLRDRASYGYTF
TGTGCCAGCAGCTTACGGGACAGGGCTAGCTATGGCTACACCTTC
>TRBV7-6|TRBJ2-1|-|-
CASSTGTLSSYNEQFF
TGTGCCAGCAGCACTGGGACTTTGAGCTCCTACAATGAGCAGTTCTTC
>TRBV29-1|TRBJ1-4|-|-
CSVGASPNNEKLFF
TGCAGCGTTGGGGCTTCACCAAATAATGAAAAACTGTTTTTT
>TRBV11-2|TRBJ1-6|-|-
CASTSGSYNSPLHF
TGTGCCAGCACCTCCGGCTCCTATAATTCACCCCTCCACTTT
>TRBV4-1|TRBJ2-1|once|-
CASSTRTPYNEQFF
TGCGCCAGCAGCACCCGGACTCCTTACAATGAGCAGTTCTTC
>TRBV19|TRBJ1-5|-|-
CASSLRDSNQPQHF
TGTGCCAGTAGTCTCCGGGATTCTAATCAGCCCCAGCATTTT
>TRBV28|TRBJ1-5|-|-
CASSERRVNQPQHF
TGTGCCAGCAGTGAAAGACGGGTAAATCAGCCCCAGCATTTT
>TRBV6-2/TRBV6-3|TRBJ1-1|once|-
CASSLNFDGTEAFF
TGTGCCAGCAGTTTAAATTTCGACGGCACTGAAGCTTTCTTT
>TRBV19|TRBJ1-1|-|-
CASSPPWTVNTEAFF
TGTGCCAGTAGTCCTCCCTGGACGGTGAACACTGAAGCTTTCTTT
>TRBV6-5|TRBJ2-7|-|-
CASPRGYEQYF
TGTGCCAGCCCCCGGGGGTACGAGCAGTACTTC
>TRBV20-1|TRBJ1-1|-|-
CSASSGGDTEAFF
TGCAGTGCTAGTTCCGGGGGTGACACTGAAGCTTTCTTT
>TRBV29-1|TRBJ1-2|-|TRBD1
CSVGETGSGYTF
TGCAGCGTTGGTGAGACAGGGTCCGGCTACACCTTC
>TRBV29-1|TRBJ2-2|once|TRBD2
CSVRRGGGAGELFF
TGCAGCGTTCGGCGGGGGGGAGGCGCCGGGGAGCTGTTTTTT
>TRBV9|TRBJ1-6|-|-
CASSRDSSPLHF
TGTGCCAGCAGCCGCGACAGTTCACCCCTCCACTTT
>TRBV2|TRBJ2-5|-|-
CASGGADRETQYF
TGTGCCAGCGGGGGGGCAGATCGGGAGACCCAGTACTTC
>TRBV2|TRBJ1-5|-|-
CASSDWRDQPQHF
TGTGCCAGCAGTGATTGGAGGGATCAGCCCCAGCATTTT
>TRBV9|TRBJ2-1|-|-
CASRPGGLGSNEQFF
TGTGCCAGCAGGCCAGGGGGACTAGGATCGAATGAGCAGTTCTTC
>TRBV6-2/TRBV6-3|TRBJ1-1|-|-
CASSYPSGGGRTMNTEAFF
TGTGCCAGCAGTTACCCGAGTGGGGGGGGACGTACGATGAACACTGAAGCTTTCTTT
>TRBV19|TRBJ2-5|once|TRBD2
CASSWTSGGEGETQYF
TGTGCCAGTAGCTGGACTAGCGGGGGAGAAGGGGAGACCCAGTACTTC
>TRBV3-1/TRBV3-2|TRBJ1-1|-|-
CASSQGDGNTEAFF
TGTGCCAGCAGCCAAGGGGATGGCAACACTGAAGCTTTCTTT
>TRBV2|TRBJ2-7|-|-
CASTGLYEQYF
TGTGCCAGCACAGGGCTGTACGAGCAGTACTTC
>TRBV9|TRBJ2-2|-|-
CASSVELRPNTGELFF
TGTGCCAGCAGCGTAGAACTCCGGCCCAACACCGGGGAGCTGTTTTTT
>TRBV7-9|TRBJ2-2|-|-
CASSPQVLTYTGELFF
TGTGCCAGCAGCCCACAGGTCCTTACTTACACCGGGGAGCTGTTTTTT
>TRBV7-2|TRBJ1-3|-|-
CASSSTPLSVGYGNTIYF
TGTGCCAGCAGCTCCACCCCACTTTCCGTGGGGTACGGAAACACCATATATTTT
>TRBV13|TRBJ2-7|-|-
CASSLGGGLHEQYF
TGTGCCAGCAGCTTAGGTGGAGGGCTCCACGAGCAGTACTTC
>TRBV20-1|TRBJ1-6|-|TRBD1
CSASGQGDSPLHF
TGCAGTGCTAGTGGCCAGGGGGATTCACCCCTCCACTTT
>TRBV7-9|TRBJ1-1|-|-
CASSLGGLYTEAFF
TGTGCCAGCAGTTTAGGGGGATTGTACACTGAAGCTTTCTTT
>TRBV2|TRBJ1-6|-|-
CASRGNRDSYNSPLHF
TGTGCCAGCAGGGGGAACAGGGATTCCTATAATTCACCCCTCCACTTT
>TRBV27|TRBJ1-2|-|TRBD1
CASSLSETGRGYTF
TGTGCCAGCAGTTTATCGGAGACAGGGAGGGGCTACACCTTC
>TRBV6-4|TRBJ2-2|-|TRBD1
CASSAQGEGTGELFF
TGTGCCAGCAGTGCACAGGGGGAAGGCACCGGGGAGCTGTTTTTT
>TRBV24-1|TRBJ2-1|-|TRBD2
CATSDWGGYNEQFF
TGTGCCACCAGTGATTGGGGGGGATACAATGAGCAGTTCTTC
>TRBV5-1|TRBJ2-5|-|-
CASSSTGTSGETQYF
TGCGCCAGCAGCTCAACCGGGACCTCGGGAGAGACCCAGTACTTC
>TRBV28|TRBJ2-6|-|TRBD1
CASSSSGGAGANVLTF
TGTGCCAGCAGTTCCTCAGGGGGCGCTGGGGCCAACGTCCTGACTTTC
>TRBV12-5|TRBJ2-1|-|TRBD2
CASGRVAGGPISEQFF
TGTGCTAGTGGTCGAGTAGCGGGAGGGCCAATAAGTGAGCAGTTCTTC
>TRBV15|TRBJ2-7|-|-
CATSRDRGGGSYEQYF
TGTGCCACCAGCAGAGATCGCGGAGGGGGGTCCTACGAGCAGTACTTC
>TRBV29-1|TRBJ1-1|-|TRBD1
CSAYPRGLGTEAFF
TGCAGCGCATACCCCAGGGGGCTTGGCACTGAAGCTTTCTTT
>TRBV18|TRBJ1-4|-|-
CASSPPVAGIGEKLFF
TGTGCCAGCTCACCACCGGTCGCAGGGATTGGGGAAAAACTGTTTTTT
>TRBV5-1|TRBJ1-4|-|-
CASSIQSPTNEKLFF
TGCGCCAGCAGCATACAGTCCCCAACTAATGAAAAACTGTTTTTT
>TRBV3-1/TRBV3-2|TRBJ2-7|-|TRBD2
CASSQIAGEQYF
TGTGCCAGCAGCCAAATAGCGGGCGAGCAGTACTTC
>TRBV6-1|TRBJ1-2|once|-
CASSEAGPAYGYTF
TGTGCCAGCAGTGAAGCAGGGCCTGCCTATGGCTACACCTTC